A single sample gave rise to the 17 T cell receptor beta chains below, sequenced in a study of cytomegalovirus exposure and HLA in healthy donors. Sequenced by immunoSEQ multiplex PCR; TCRdb stores in-frame clones only, minus some. The data show some 130,000 clones, 89% seen once. Material for sequencing was PBMCs. All receptors derive from a woman between 18 and 29 years old in good health and CMV-seronegative.

This chain uses TRBV11-2 with TRBJ2-1; tentative D call: TRBD1 (6 bases). This CDR3 has 17 amino acids. Germline values: CDR1 SGHAT, CDR2 FQNNGV. V shed 5 bases and J shed 8 bases, with 25 bases lying between them. The CDR3: CASSPLGEGGIDYEQFF. DNA for the CDR3: TGTGCCAGCAGCCCTCTGGGGGAAGGGGGAATCGACTATGAGCAGTTCTTC.

The chain is built from TRBV5-1 and TRBJ2-7; 11 bases align to TRBD1. CDR1 is SGHRS, CDR2 YFSETQ, per germline. This CDR3 is built from 15 residues. The J segment lost 5 bases and the V segment lost 3 bases, leaving 7 bases of the junction unmatched. The CDR3 DNA reads as TGCGCCAGCAGCTCTCGTTGGGACAGGGGGGACGAGCAGTACTTC. Its translation: CASSSRWDRGDEQYF.

The J gene is TRBJ1-3, the V gene TRBV2; D is ambiguous. The V gene's germline CDR1 is SNHLY and CDR2 FYNNEI. Trimming took 11 bases from V and 2 from J, leaving 13 bases between them. CDR3 length equals 13 residues. DNA for the CDR3: TGTGCCGGGAGGGTAGGGACTGGAAACACCATATATTTT. Its protein is CAGRVGTGNTIYF.

The chain carries TRBV2 and TRBJ2-2; a possible D gene is TRBD1 (6 bases). Germline assignment: CDR1 SNHLY and CDR2 FYNNEI. The CDR3 sequence is 18 residues long. V was pared by 6 bases and J by 2 bases, with 22 bases between. This chain's CDR3 is CASSQEVGGRSNTGELFF. CDR3 sequence (DNA): TGTGCCAGCAGCCAGGAAGTTGGGGGCAGATCTAACACCGGGGAGCTGTTTTTT.

The chain couples TRBV7-2 to TRBJ2-7; D is perhaps TRBD2 (5 bases). Germline assignment: CDR1 SGHTA and CDR2 FQGNSA. This CDR3 is built from 14 residues. V lost 1 base, J lost 6 bases, and 13 bases lay in between. The CDR3 sequence is CASSLVSRRIEQYF. The CDR3 nucleotides are TGTGCCAGCAGCTTAGTATCCAGGAGGATCGAGCAGTACTTC. The full variable domain, in which reference TRBV7-2 and TRBJ2-7 provide the parts outside the CDR3, is GAGVSQSPSNKVTEKGKDVELRCDPISGHTALYWYRQSLGQGLEFLIYFQGNSAPDKSGLPSDRFSAERTGGSVSTLTIQRTQQEDSAVYLCASSLVSRRIEQYFGPGTRLTVT.

The CDR3 nucleotides are TGCGCCAGCAGCCAAGCTGACAGGAGCAATCAGCCCCAGCATTTT. The encoded protein is CASSQADRSNQPQHF. The rearrangement links TRBV4-1 to TRBJ1-5; possible D gene TRBD1, 6 bases. The CDR3 sequence is 15 residues long. Germline V gene lookup returns CDR1 MGHRA and CDR2 YSYEKL. V dropped 1 base and J dropped 1 base, with 8 bases sitting between them.

V gene TRBV6-1 combines with J gene TRBJ2-5; TRBD1 agrees at 7 bases. V was clipped by 7 bases and J by 2 bases; unmatched bases: 7. Germline CDR1 MNHNS, CDR2 SASEGT. CDR3 size: 14 residues. This chain's CDR3 is CASTRGQAQETQYF. In DNA form, the CDR3 reads TGTGCCAGCACCCGTGGACAGGCACAAGAGACCCAGTACTTC.

The CDR3 DNA is TGTGCCAGCAGAACCGGACTAGCGGGGGGCAAGGGGACCCAGTACTTC. This sequence encodes CASRTGLAGGKGTQYF. This rearrangement joins TRBV7-9 to TRBJ2-5; 14 bases agree with TRBD2. Trimming removed 6 bases from V and 7 bases from J; junction bases left unmatched: 10. The CDR3 consists of 16 residues. The germline CDR1 and CDR2 sequences are SEHNR and FQNEAQ (reference sequence).

The chain employs TRBV4-1 and TRBJ2-2; 7 positions agree with TRBD1. Germline assignment: CDR1 MGHRA and CDR2 YSYEKL. CDR3 length: 17 amino acids. V shed 4 bases, J shed 3 bases, and the junction held 11 bases outside the gene matches. DNA for the CDR3: TGCGCCAGCAGCCCCAGTTCCGGGACAGTGGACACCGGGGAGCTGTTTTTT. The encoded protein is CASSPSSGTVDTGELFF.

V and J are TRBV6-1 and TRBJ1-4; D perhaps matches TRBD1 (6 bases). Between the trimmed V and J ends, which lost 2 bases and 6 bases, there was a span of 13 bases. Germline values: CDR1 MNHNS, CDR2 SASEGT. This CDR3 is built from 15 residues. The CDR3 loop is CASSELQGVDEKLFF. CDR3 DNA: TGTGCCAGCAGTGAATTACAGGGAGTGGATGAAAAACTGTTTTTT.

This clone was detected once. The chain has TRBV5-1 and TRBJ1-4; tentatively, D is TRBD1 (5 bases). The germline V gene encodes CDR1 SGHRS and CDR2 YFSETQ. This CDR3 comprises 13 residues. Trimming removed 0 bases at V and 5 bases at J, with 5 bases between. CDR3 nucleotide sequence: TGCGCCAGCAGCTTGGGGACAAATGAAAAACTGTTTTTT. Residues: CASSLGTNEKLFF.

J is TRBJ2-5 and V is TRBV10-1; 11 positions agree with TRBD2. This CDR3 has 17 residues. Germline CDR1 and CDR2: WNHNN and SYGVQD (reference sequence). J lost 1 base, V lost 0 bases, and 4 bases had no gene match. Here the CDR3 reads CASSESSLAGGQETQYF. CDR3 sequence (DNA): TGCGCCAGCAGTGAGTCGAGTCTAGCGGGGGGCCAAGAGACCCAGTACTTC.

This CDR3 reads CASSIGPGQSSGNTIYF. The CDR3 DNA reads TGTGCCAGTAGTATTGGGCCGGGACAAAGCTCTGGAAACACCATATATTTT. This rearrangement joins TRBV19 to TRBJ1-3; maybe TRBD1 (6 bases). The V and J ends lost 3 bases and 0 bases respectively, with 15 bases between them. This CDR3 has 17 residues. Per germline, CDR1 LNHDA and CDR2 SQIVND (reference sequence).

For the CDR3, the DNA is TGTGCCAGTAGTATCGTGCGGGGCCGGTCCTACGAGCAGTACTTC. It yields the protein CASSIVRGRSYEQYF. The chain recombines TRBV19 with TRBJ2-7; TRBD2 is a possible D gene (6 bases). V dropped 3 bases and J dropped 1 base, with 13 bases sitting between them. This CDR3 comprises 15 residues. Germline V gene data show CDR1 as LNHDA and CDR2 as SQIVND (reference sequence). Combining the CDR3 with reference TRBV19 and TRBJ2-7 gives the whole variable domain DGGITQSPKYLFRKEGQNVTLSCEQNLNHDAMYWYRQDPGQGLRLIYYSQIVNDFQKGDIAEGYSVSREKKESFPLTVTSAQKNPTAFYLCASSIVRGRSYEQYFGPGTRLTVT.

This chain joins TRBV6-1 and TRBJ2-1; 7 positions match TRBD1. Germline trimming cut 6 bases from V and 1 base from J; bases unmatched to any gene: 6. Germline loops: CDR1 MNHNS, CDR2 SASEGT. This CDR3 has 15 amino acids. The CDR3 loop reads CASSDPGQSYNEQFF. Here the CDR3 DNA reads TGTGCCAGCAGCGATCCGGGACAGTCCTACAATGAGCAGTTCTTC.

There are a few counts of this clone. This chain links TRBV6-5 with TRBJ1-6; no clear D. Trimming pared 5 bases from V and 7 bases from J, leaving 6 bases between. Per germline, CDR1 MNHEY and CDR2 SVGAGI. The CDR3 is 12 amino acids. CDR3 DNA: TGTGCCAGCAGTCTCTTGAATTCACCCCTCCACTTT. Protein sequence: CASSLLNSPLHF.

This sequence joins TRBV11-3 and TRBJ2-7; D may be TRBD1 (7 bases). Looked up from germline, CDR1 is SGHNT and CDR2 is YENEEA. V was clipped by 5 bases and J by 3 bases, with 17 bases between them. The CDR3 contains 15 residues. The CDR3 protein is CASSPGRGQNYEQYF. As DNA, the CDR3 is TGTGCCAGCAGCCCTGGGCGGGGACAGAACTACGAGCAGTACTTC.